The 10 T cell receptor beta chains listed next were all sequenced from one sample in a study of blood T cell repertoires in COVID-19. Assay used: immunoSEQ multiplex PCR; TCRdb lists only in-frame clones, some missing. The sample lists roughly 190,000 clones, roughly four fifths seen once, with around 5.5% in the top ten. Sample: peripheral blood. These receptors came from a woman between 65 and 79 years old with active or convalescent COVID-19.

This chain joins TRBV2 and TRBJ1-1, with 7 bases that match TRBD1. The CDR3 sequence is 15 residues long. The trim removed 4 bases at V and 5 bases at J, leaving 10 bases unmatched. Germline values: CDR1 SNHLY, CDR2 FYNNEI. Here the CDR3 reads CASSGRGLRGTEAFF. CDR3 coding DNA: TGTGCCAGCAGTGGGAGGGGGCTCCGGGGGACTGAAGCTTTCTTT.

DNA for the CDR3: TGTGCCAGCAGTTTACTCCAAGCGGGTAGCTCCTACGAGCAGTACTTC. This translates into CASSLLQAGSSYEQYF. This chain links TRBV6-6 with TRBJ2-7; D is perhaps TRBD2 (6 bases). CDR1 is MNHNY and CDR2 is SVGAGI in the germline V gene (reference sequence). The CDR3 contains 16 residues. Trimming removed 4 bases from V and 0 bases from J, with 16 bases in between.

This clone was picked up one time. This chain links TRBV6-6 with TRBJ1-5; the match to TRBD1 covers 7 bases. The trim removed 7 bases at V and 5 bases at J, leaving 5 bases unmatched. The CDR3 spans 13 residues. Germline assignment: CDR1 MNHNY and CDR2 SVGAGI (reference sequence). CDR3 region: CASTTGDDQPQHF. CDR3 nucleotides: TGTGCCAGCACAACAGGGGACGATCAGCCCCAGCATTTT.

This chain links TRBV2 with TRBJ2-2; D may be TRBD2 (5 bases). CDR1 and CDR2 (germline): SNHLY, FYNNEI. This CDR3 has 14 residues. Trimming left V 7 bases short and J 8 bases short, with 17 bases between. In nucleotides, the CDR3 is TGTGCCAGCAAGGAGGAGCCTCTGAGAGGGGAGCTGTTTTTT. It codes for CASKEEPLRGELFF.

The V and J genes are TRBV6-5 and TRBJ2-2; 13 bases agree with TRBD2. CDR1 is MNHEY and CDR2 is SVGAGI in the germline V gene. The CDR3 is 14 amino acids. With 7 bases clipped from V and 6 bases from J, the junction kept 2 bases outside the gene matches. CDR3 nucleotides: TGTGCCAGCACCGGACTAGCGGGGGCCGGGGAGCTGTTTTTT. This encodes CASTGLAGAGELFF.

This chain joins TRBV2 and TRBJ1-6; D uncertain. The V gene lost 6 bases and the J gene lost 1 base, with 19 bases spanning the gap. Germline V lookup: CDR1 SNHLY, CDR2 FYNNEI. The CDR3 length is 18 residues. This chain's CDR3 is CASSSPHKVGSYNSPLHF. CDR3 sequence (DNA): TGTGCCAGCAGCAGCCCTCATAAGGTCGGGTCCTATAATTCACCCCTCCACTTT.

V gene TRBV4-1 combines with J gene TRBJ2-7; the match to TRBD1 covers 11 bases. The germline V gene encodes CDR1 MGHRA and CDR2 YSYEKL. V lost 1 base and J lost 5; bases outside the gene matches: 4. The CDR3 loop spans 15 amino acids. CDR3 DNA: TGCGCCAGCAGCCAAGTCCGGACAGGGGGCGACGAGCAGTACTTC. This encodes CASSQVRTGGDEQYF.

This clone came up a few times. This rearrangement joins TRBV7-9 to TRBJ2-6; TRBD1 matches 8 bases. The V segment lost 4 bases and the J segment 4 bases; nucleotides outside the gene matches: 9. The CDR3 totals 17 residues. Germline loops: CDR1 SEHNR, CDR2 FQNEAQ (reference sequence). The CDR3 protein is CASSSRQGIAGANVLTF. In DNA form, the CDR3 reads TGTGCCAGCAGCTCCCGACAGGGGATTGCGGGGGCCAACGTCCTGACTTTC.

V and J are TRBV7-3 and TRBJ2-1, with D possibly being TRBD2 (5 bases). The V end was cut by 4 bases, the J end by 6 bases, with 13 bases between. Germline V gene lookup returns CDR1 SGHTA and CDR2 FQGTGA. The CDR3 has 14 residues. The CDR3 bases are TGTGCCAGCAGCTCGGCGCTAGCCCTCAATGAGCAGTTCTTC. Protein: CASSSALALNEQFF.

This clone was seen just once. The chain combines TRBV18 with TRBJ1-3, with a weak D call TRBD1 (5 bases). Trimming removed 3 bases from V and 1 base from J, with 10 bases in between. The CDR3 loop spans 15 amino acids. Germline lookup yields CDR1 KGHSH and CDR2 LQKENI. The CDR3 nucleotides are TGTGCCAGCTCACCGCAGGGTAATTCTGGAAACACCATATATTTT. Amino acid sequence: CASSPQGNSGNTIYF.